The 24 T cell receptor beta chains given below trace back to one sample, sequenced in a study of blood T cell repertoires in COVID-19. Sequencing was performed with immunoSEQ multiplex PCR; in TCRdb, only in-frame clones are kept and a portion is missing. The sample records 160,000 or so clones, more than 65% being singletons. Sequencing was done on a sample of peripheral blood. All receptors come from a woman over 75 with acute or convalescent COVID-19.

The chain links TRBV10-3 to TRBJ1-1, with TRBD1 matching over 8 bases. CDR3 length: 14 amino acids. Germline CDR1 is ENHRY and CDR2 is SYGVKD. With 7 bases clipped from V and 6 bases from J, the junction kept 10 bases outside the gene matches. Here the CDR3 DNA reads TGTGCCATCAAGCCAGGGGGCTGGTCTTCTGAAGCTTTCTTT. Amino acid sequence: CAIKPGGWSSEAFF.

The chain has TRBV2 and TRBJ1-2, with a weak D call TRBD1 (6 bases). The CDR3 totals 11 residues. The germline V and J ends were trimmed by 6 bases and 7 bases, with 9 bases remaining between them. Germline CDR1 and CDR2: SNHLY and FYNNEI. Here the CDR3 reads CASRQGGGYTF. The CDR3 DNA follows: TGTGCCAGCAGACAGGGCGGTGGCTACACCTTC.

The chain carries TRBV15 and TRBJ1-1, with a tentative D call TRBD1 (5 bases). The germline V and J ends were trimmed by 7 bases and 2 bases, with 17 bases remaining between them. Per the germline V gene, CDR1 is LNHNV and CDR2 is YYDKDF (reference sequence). The CDR3 consists of 15 residues. CDR3 nucleotides: TGTGCCACCACCCTGGGGGGGTTTGGCAACACTGAAGCTTTCTTT. It yields the protein CATTLGGFGNTEAFF.

The J gene is TRBJ1-2, the V gene TRBV6-5; D unclear. Between the trimmed V and J ends, which lost 11 bases and 5 bases, there was a span of 18 bases. The V gene's germline CDR1 is MNHEY and CDR2 SVGAGI. The CDR3 is 13 amino acids. CDR3 nucleotides: TGTGCCTCCCATAACGGGGAAGGGTATGGCTACACCTTC. This encodes CASHNGEGYGYTF.

The genes are TRBV30 and TRBJ1-2; D is unresolved. V lost 3 bases, J lost 10 bases, and 15 bases lay in between. This CDR3 has 12 amino acids. Germline V gene sequence: CDR1 GTSNPN, CDR2 SVGIG (reference sequence). Written as DNA, the CDR3 is TGTGCCTGGAGGCCGGGCCCGGGGTTCTACACCTTC. Amino acid sequence: CAWRPGPGFYTF. The full variable domain, rest sourced from reference TRBV30 and TRBJ1-2, is SQTIHQWPATLVQPVGSPLSLECTVEGTSNPNLYWYRQAAGRGLQLLFYSVGIGQISSEVPQNLSASRPQDRQFILSSKKLLLSDSGFYLCAWRPGPGFYTFGSGTRLTVV.

The sample holds many counts of this clone. V usage is TRBV6-2 or TRBV6-3 and J usage is TRBJ1-2, with 7 bases fitting TRBD1. The V gene's germline CDR1 is MNHEY and CDR2 SVGEGT. V lost 5 bases, J lost 12 bases, and 12 bases stayed unmatched. This CDR3 is 13 amino acids long. CDR3 bases: TGTGCCAGCAGTAAGGGGGACAGCCGGGTCGACACCTTC. Encoded protein: CASSKGDSRVDTF.

This clone was picked up a small number of times. The genes are TRBV5-8 and TRBJ1-3, with D perhaps matching TRBD1 (5 bases). V was shortened by 0 bases and J by 2 bases, with 12 bases between the two germline ends. Germline loops: CDR1 SGHTS, CDR2 YDEGEE. The CDR3 loop spans 16 amino acids. This CDR3 is CASSLGRGGTGNTIYF. In DNA, the CDR3 is TGTGCCAGCAGCTTGGGTCGCGGGGGAACTGGAAACACCATATATTTT.

This clone was recorded a few times. The CDR3 spells CASSPQGGGRGRAEAFF. The CDR3 nucleotides are TGTGCCAGCTCACCACAAGGAGGGGGCAGGGGGCGCGCGGAAGCTTTCTTT. The rearrangement joins TRBV18 to TRBJ1-1; 8 bases fit TRBD1. Germline CDR1 and CDR2: KGHSH and LQKENI. With V trimmed by 1 base and J by 8 bases, 15 bases remained unmatched. The CDR3 is made up of 17 amino acids.

The chain combines TRBV28 with TRBJ1-4; TRBD1 is a possible D gene (6 bases). Germline CDR1 is MDHEN and CDR2 is SYDVKM. This CDR3 comprises 14 residues. V dropped 6 bases and J dropped 4 bases, with 12 bases sitting between them. CDR3 sequence reads: CASRPTGFNEKLFF. DNA for the CDR3: TGTGCCAGCAGACCGACAGGCTTTAATGAAAAACTGTTTTTT.

The rearrangement joins TRBV19 to TRBJ1-1; TRBD1 aligns across 7 bases. The germline CDR1 and CDR2 sequences are LNHDA and SQIVND (reference sequence). There are 15 residues in the CDR3. The V and J ends lost 4 bases and 3 bases, in that order; junction bases with no gene match: 8. CDR3 nucleotides: TGTGCCAGTAGTAAGAGGCAGGGGGAAGACACTGAAGCTTTCTTT. Amino acid sequence: CASSKRQGEDTEAFF.

The chain links TRBV12-3 or TRBV12-4 to TRBJ1-1, with a tentative D call TRBD1 (5 bases). The V end lost 5 bases, the J end lost 4 bases, and 11 bases lay between the germline ends. The CDR3 is 13 residues long. The CDR3 DNA follows: TGTGCCAGCAGTCCAGGGATTTTCACTGAAGCTTTCTTT. It specifies CASSPGIFTEAFF.

V usage is TRBV7-9 and J usage is TRBJ2-3, with D maybe TRBD1 (5 bases). Germline values: CDR1 SEHNR, CDR2 FQNEAQ (reference sequence). The CDR3 loop spans 14 amino acids. The V gene lost 4 bases and the J gene lost 4 bases, with 12 bases spanning the gap. The CDR3 is CASSSGRVADTQYF. The CDR3, as DNA: TGTGCCAGCAGCTCTGGCAGGGTGGCAGATACGCAGTATTTT.

The rearrangement joins TRBV3-1 (or the pseudogene TRBV3-2) to TRBJ1-4; a possible D gene is TRBD1 (5 bases). Per the germline V gene, CDR1 is LGHDT and CDR2 is YNNKEL (reference sequence). The CDR3 extends over 15 amino acids. V lost 4 bases and J lost 8, with 17 bases in between. The CDR3 DNA follows: TGTGCCAGCAGCCTACGCGTGGGAGGGACCGAAAAACTGTTTTTT. Protein product: CASSLRVGGTEKLFF.

V gene TRBV19 combines with J gene TRBJ1-3, with D unresolved. Germline V lookup: CDR1 LNHDA, CDR2 SQIVND (reference sequence). Trimming stripped 8 bases from V and 2 bases from J, with 7 bases between. CDR3 length equals 12 residues. CDR3: CASGPAGNTIYF. The CDR3 nucleotides are TGTGCCAGTGGCCCCGCTGGAAACACCATATATTTT.

The V gene is TRBV9, the J gene TRBJ1-4; 10 bases fit TRBD1. There are 20 residues in the CDR3. With 3 bases clipped from V and 0 bases from J, the junction kept 14 bases outside the gene matches. CDR1 is SGDLS, CDR2 YYNGEE, per germline. CDR3 bases: TGTGCCAGCAGCGCCCCGGGACAGGGGTCAGTAGTACCAACTAATGAAAAACTGTTTTTT. It specifies CASSAPGQGSVVPTNEKLFF.

V is TRBV3-1 (or the pseudogene TRBV3-2) and J is TRBJ2-3; 12 bases fit TRBD2. The CDR3 length is 17 residues. Per germline, CDR1 LGHDT and CDR2 YNNKEL (reference sequence). J gave up 5 bases and V 4 bases, and 10 bases lay outside the gene matches. CDR3 protein: CASSPGLAGIQRDTQYF. The CDR3 DNA is TGTGCCAGCAGCCCTGGACTAGCGGGGATTCAGCGAGATACGCAGTATTTT.

The CDR3 reads CASSFADTQYF. The CDR3 nucleotides are TGTGCCAGCAGTTTCGCAGATACGCAGTATTTT. The V call is TRBV12-3 or TRBV12-4, the J call TRBJ2-3, with D unresolved. With 3 bases removed from V and 4 bases from J, the gap between germline ends came to 2 bases. The CDR3 consists of 11 residues.

The rearrangement uses TRBV6-5 and TRBJ1-1, with TRBD1 matching over 8 bases. The CDR3 spans 13 residues. The V segment lost 10 bases and the J segment 0 bases; nucleotides outside the gene matches: 4. In germline, CDR1 is MNHEY, CDR2 SVGAGI. This chain's CDR3 is CATGGQVNTEAFF. CDR3 nucleotide sequence: TGTGCCACCGGGGGACAGGTGAACACTGAAGCTTTCTTT.

The chain carries TRBV4-1 and TRBJ2-7; 10 bases align to TRBD1. CDR1 is MGHRA, CDR2 YSYEKL, per germline. V shed 4 bases and J 7 bases; nucleotides not matched to a gene: 7. The CDR3 length is 14 residues. As DNA, the CDR3 is TGCGCCAGCAGCCGGACAGGGGGAGTGTGGGAGCAGTACTTC. Its protein product is CASSRTGGVWEQYF.

The gene calls are TRBV3-1 (or the pseudogene TRBV3-2) and TRBJ1-2, with TRBD1 as a possible D gene (5 bases). Germline values: CDR1 LGHDT, CDR2 YNNKEL (reference sequence). This CDR3 region has 15 residues. The germline V and J ends were trimmed by 0 bases and 8 bases, with 16 bases remaining between them. The chain's CDR3 is CASSQDWGRVGGYTF. The CDR3 bases are TGTGCCAGCAGCCAAGATTGGGGCAGGGTCGGGGGCTACACCTTC.

The table lists this clone with a few counts. The chain has TRBV3-1 (or the pseudogene TRBV3-2) and TRBJ2-2; weak D call: TRBD2 (6 bases). This CDR3 is built from 13 residues. V was trimmed by 4 bases and J by 8 bases, leaving 11 bases between them. CDR1 LGHDT and CDR2 YNNKEL come from the germline V gene (reference sequence). The CDR3 spells CASSRDLGGELFF. The CDR3 region has the DNA TGTGCCAGCAGCCGGGACTTGGGGGGGGAGCTGTTTTTT.

The chain joins TRBV20-1 to TRBJ1-5; D might be TRBD1 (5 bases). Between the trimmed V and J ends, which lost 3 bases and 6 bases, there was a span of 15 bases. CDR3 length equals 14 residues. Germline V gene sequence: CDR1 DFQATT, CDR2 SNEGSKA (reference sequence). The CDR3 loop is CSASYRLGGQPQHF. The CDR3 nucleotides read TGCAGTGCTAGTTATCGACTCGGGGGTCAGCCCCAGCATTTT.

V and J are TRBV5-1 and TRBJ2-5; D not resolved. The germline CDR1 and CDR2 sequences are SGHRS and YFSETQ. V was pared by 3 bases and J by 5 bases, with 11 bases between. The CDR3 extends over 13 amino acids. The CDR3 region has the DNA TGCGCCAGCAGCTCGTTCCTCGGGGAGACCCAGTACTTC. Translated, it gives CASSSFLGETQYF.

V is TRBV7-6 and J is TRBJ2-4; 9 nucleotides agree with TRBD1. The germline V gene encodes CDR1 SGHVS and CDR2 FNYEAQ. CDR3 length: 16 amino acids. Trimming at V came to 5 bases and at J to 0 bases, leaving 5 bases not matched to a gene. The CDR3 region is CASSPRQGVAKNIQYF. The CDR3 nucleotides are TGTGCCAGCAGCCCACGACAGGGGGTAGCCAAAAACATTCAGTACTTC. The full variable domain, rest sourced from reference TRBV7-6 and TRBJ2-4, is GAGVSQSPRYKVTKRGQDVALRCDPISGHVSLYWYRQALGQGPEFLTYFNYEAQQDKSGLPNDRFSAERPEGSISTLTIQRTEQRDSAMYRCASSPRQGVAKNIQYFGAGTRLSVL.